This T cell receptor (beta chain) appears in the sequencing data of a study of blood T cell repertoires in COVID-19. The repertoire was sequenced with immunoSEQ multiplex PCR; TCRdb's copy has only in-frame clones and lacks some. The sample contains roughly 260,000 clones, 65% to 85% of which appear only once. Sequencing was carried out using peripheral blood. This TCR derives from a woman in her thirties or forties with active or convalescent COVID-19.

The DNA for the CDR3 is TGCGCCAGCAGCTCCACAGGGGGGGAAAACATTCAGTACTTC. It translates to CASSSTGGENIQYF. The chain uses TRBV5-1 and TRBJ2-4; maybe TRBD1 (8 bases). The V end lost 3 bases, the J end lost 5 bases, and 12 bases lay between the germline ends. Germline V CDR1 and CDR2: SGHRS, YFSETQ. There are 14 residues in the CDR3.